This TCR beta chain was retrieved from a study of T cells in Graves' hyperthyroidism and ophthalmopathy. Authors of the study amplified TCR beta CDR3 regions from RNA transcripts. HTBI primers drove first-round RT-PCR of the TCR CDR3. TCRdb re-analysed the multiplex PCR reads in MiXCR, keeping a single row per CDR3 protein. The sample includes 600,000 to 650,000 distinct CDR3 sequences, about a sixth seen only once; the top ten take 3.5% to 4%. CDR1 LNHDA and CDR2 SQIVND come from the germline V gene (reference sequence). This CDR3 is built from 14 residues. V was trimmed by 8 bases and J by 3 bases, leaving 15 bases between them.

The rearrangement uses TRBV19 and TRBJ2-3; D perhaps matches TRBD2 (6 bases). Material for sequencing was blood. The sequence was collected from a woman between 25 and 40 years old with Graves' hyperthyroidism. The CDR3 nucleotides are TGTGCCAGTCATCCCGGGACTTTAACAGATACGCAGTATTTT. Translation gives CASHPGTLTDTQYF.